This T cell receptor (beta chain) derives from a study of identical twins. In this sample, this clonotype turned up a few times. Trimming took off 4 bases at V and 0 bases at J, with 17 bases between the two ends. CDR1 and CDR2 (germline): LGHNA, YSLEER. There are 17 residues in the CDR3. TCRdb independently ran MiXCR on the 5' RACE reads; one entry per CDR3 protein. The sample gives approximately 700,000 distinct CDR3 sequences, around a sixth of which show up once; approximately 14% is in the top ten. These data also featured in a second study, about T cells expressing NK-cell markers.

Material: PBMCs. The sequence was obtained from a woman under 30 in good health. This chain uses TRBV4-3 with TRBJ2-3; D tentatively reads TRBD1 or TRBD2 (5 bases each). The CDR3 region is CASSPERDAPSTDTQYF. Here the CDR3 DNA reads TGCGCCAGCAGCCCCGAAAGGGACGCTCCTAGCACAGATACGCAGTATTTT.